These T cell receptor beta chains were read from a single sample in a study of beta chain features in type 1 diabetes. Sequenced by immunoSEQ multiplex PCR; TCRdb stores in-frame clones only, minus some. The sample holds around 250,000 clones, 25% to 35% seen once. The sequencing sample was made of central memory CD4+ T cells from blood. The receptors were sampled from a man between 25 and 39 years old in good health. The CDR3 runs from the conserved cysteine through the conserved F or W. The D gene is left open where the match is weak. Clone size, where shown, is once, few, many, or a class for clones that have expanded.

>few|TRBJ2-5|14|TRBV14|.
TGTGCCAGCAGCCAATTTGGGAATCAAGAGACCCAGTACTTC
CASSQFGNQETQYF
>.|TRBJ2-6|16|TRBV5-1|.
TGCGCCAGCACCCCGGACCCCGTCTCTGGGGCCAACGTCCTGACTTTC
CASTPDPVSGANVLTF
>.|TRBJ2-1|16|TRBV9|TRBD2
TGTGCCAGCAGCGCTCGGGACTATAGCTCCTACAATGAGCAGTTCTTC
CASSARDYSSYNEQFF
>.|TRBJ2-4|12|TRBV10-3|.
TGTGCCATCAGTACTAGCCCGAACATTCAGTACTTC
CAISTSPNIQYF
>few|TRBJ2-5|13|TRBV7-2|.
TGTGCCAGCAGCCCAGACTGGAGAGGGGCCCAGTACTTC
CASSPDWRGAQYF
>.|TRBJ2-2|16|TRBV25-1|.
TGTGCCAGCAGTGAAGGCGTGATGGCGGACACCGGGGAGCTGTTTTTT
CASSEGVMADTGELFF
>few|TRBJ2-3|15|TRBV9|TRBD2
TGTGCCAGCAGCGCGGGGGGACTAGCGATGGATACGCAGTATTTT
CASSAGGLAMDTQYF
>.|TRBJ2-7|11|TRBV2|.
TGTGCCAGCAGTGTGGTCGGGGAGCAGTACTTC
CASSVVGEQYF
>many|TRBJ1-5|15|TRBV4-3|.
TGCGCCAGCAGCCAAGATAGCAATAGCAATCAGCCCCAGCATTTT
CASSQDSNSNQPQHF
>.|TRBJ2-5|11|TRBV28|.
TGTGCCAGCAGTCAACAAGAGACCCAGTACTTC
CASSQQETQYF
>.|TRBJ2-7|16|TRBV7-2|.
TGTGCCAGCAGCTCCCCGCCAGGCCGGACCTCCTACGAGCAGTACTTC
CASSSPPGRTSYEQYF
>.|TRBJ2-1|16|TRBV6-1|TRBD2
TGTGCCAGCAGTGCTCTGGGACTAGCGGGGAGGAATGAGCAGTTCTTC
CASSALGLAGRNEQFF
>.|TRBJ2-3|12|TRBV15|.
TGTGCCACCAGCGAAGGGTCAGATACGCAGTATTTT
CATSEGSDTQYF
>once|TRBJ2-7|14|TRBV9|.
TGTGCCAGCAGCGTAGGCCCGGGGGCGAGTGAGCAGTACTTC
CASSVGPGASEQYF
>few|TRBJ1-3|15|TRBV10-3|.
TGTGCCATCAGTGAGTCGCGGGGATTTGGAAACACCATATATTTT
CAISESRGFGNTIYF
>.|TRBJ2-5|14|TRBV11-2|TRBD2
TGTGCCAGCAGCCTGGGACTAGCGAGCGAGACCCAGTACTTC
CASSLGLASETQYF
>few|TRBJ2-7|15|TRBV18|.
TGTGCCAGCTCACCACCGGTCGGGGACCGTAGAGAGCAGTACTTC
CASSPPVGDRREQYF
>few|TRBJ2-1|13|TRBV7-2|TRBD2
TGTGCCAGCAGCTTAGCGGTGACTAGCGAGCAGTTCTTC
CASSLAVTSEQFF
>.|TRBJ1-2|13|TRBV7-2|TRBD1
TGTGCCAGCAGCCCAGACAGGGGGGAAGGCTACACCTTC
CASSPDRGEGYTF
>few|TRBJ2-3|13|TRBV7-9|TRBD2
TGTGCCAGCAGCTCGCTTAGCGGGGGTGGGCAGTATTTT
CASSSLSGGGQYF
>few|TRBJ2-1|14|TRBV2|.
TGTGCCAGCAGAGACAGAGGGTCCTACAATGAGCAGTTCTTC
CASRDRGSYNEQFF
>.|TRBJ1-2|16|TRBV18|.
TGTGCCAGCTCACCAGGGACTGGGCAGGCCTCCTATGGCTACACCTTC
CASSPGTGQASYGYTF
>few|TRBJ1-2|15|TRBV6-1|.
TGTGCCAGCAGTGAAGCGGAGTGGAACTACTATGGCTACACCTTC
CASSEAEWNYYGYTF
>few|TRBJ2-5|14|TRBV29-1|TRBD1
TGCAGCGTAATCCCGGGACAGGGTCAAGAGACCCAGTACTTC
CSVIPGQGQETQYF
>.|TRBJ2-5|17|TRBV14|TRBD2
TGTCCCAGCAGCCCACCACGACTAGCGGGGAGTCAAGAGACCCAGTACTTC
CPSSPPRLAGSQETQYF
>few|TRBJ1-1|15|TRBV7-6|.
TGTGCCAGCAGCTTAGAAAAGGGGAGGAACACTGAAGCTTTCTTT
CASSLEKGRNTEAFF
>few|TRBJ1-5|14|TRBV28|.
TGTGCCAGCAGTTTAACAGTTCGCAATCAGCCCCAGCATTTT
CASSLTVRNQPQHF
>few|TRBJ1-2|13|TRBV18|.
TGTGCCAGCTCACCAACCGGGGGCGGAGGCTACACCTTC
CASSPTGGGGYTF
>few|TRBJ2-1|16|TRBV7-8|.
TGTGCCAGCAGTCATGCCCGGACGGCTACCTACAATGAGCAGTTCTTC
CASSHARTATYNEQFF
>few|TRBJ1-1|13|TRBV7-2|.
TGTGCCAGCAGCTTATGGGAGAACACTGAAGCTTTCTTT
CASSLWENTEAFF
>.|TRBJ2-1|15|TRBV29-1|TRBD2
TGCAGCGTGGCGTTCCGACTAGCGGTGAACAATGAGCAGTTCTTC
CSVAFRLAVNNEQFF
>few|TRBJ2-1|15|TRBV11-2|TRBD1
TGTGCCAGCAGCTTAAACACAGGGGGTTACAATGAGCAGTTCTTC
CASSLNTGGYNEQFF
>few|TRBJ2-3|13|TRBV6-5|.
TGTGCCAGCAGTTACGACGAGGCAGATACGCAGTATTTT
CASSYDEADTQYF
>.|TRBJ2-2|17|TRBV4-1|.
TGCGCCAGCAGCCAAGATGATGCGGGGGCCGCCACCGGGGAGCTGTTTTTT
CASSQDDAGAATGELFF
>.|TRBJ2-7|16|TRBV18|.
TGTGCCAGCTCACCACCGAACGCTGCCCAATCCTACGAGCAGTACTTC
CASSPPNAAQSYEQYF
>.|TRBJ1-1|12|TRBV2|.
TGTGCCAGCAGTGAATACAGGGTGGAAGCTTTCTTT
CASSEYRVEAFF
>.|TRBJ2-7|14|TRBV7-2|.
TGTGCCAGCAGCTTCGGGACGGAGCCCTACGAGCAGTACTTC
CASSFGTEPYEQYF
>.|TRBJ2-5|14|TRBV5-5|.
TGTGCCAGCAGCTCCGTGACGGGGCCAGAGACCCAGTACTTC
CASSSVTGPETQYF
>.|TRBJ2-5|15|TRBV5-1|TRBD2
TGCGCCAGCATCGAGACTAGCGGGGGGCCAGAGACCCAGTACTTC
CASIETSGGPETQYF
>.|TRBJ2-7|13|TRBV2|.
TGTGCCAGCAGTGTGAGGAACACGGGGGAGCAGTACTTC
CASSVRNTGEQYF
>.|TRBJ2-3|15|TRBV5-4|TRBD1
TGTGCCAGCAGCCCGCCGGGACAGGGCACAGATACGCAGTATTTT
CASSPPGQGTDTQYF
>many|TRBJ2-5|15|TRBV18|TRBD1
TGTGCCAGCTCATCAGGATCAGGGGGCTGGGAGACCCAGTACTTC
CASSSGSGGWETQYF
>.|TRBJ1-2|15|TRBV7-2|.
TGTGCCAGCAGCCTCCTGGGGGAGCTAGGGGAAGGCTACACCTTC
CASSLLGELGEGYTF
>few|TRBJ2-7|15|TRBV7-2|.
TGTGCCAGCAGCTTAGGAGTAACAGGGTACTACGAGCAGTACTTC
CASSLGVTGYYEQYF